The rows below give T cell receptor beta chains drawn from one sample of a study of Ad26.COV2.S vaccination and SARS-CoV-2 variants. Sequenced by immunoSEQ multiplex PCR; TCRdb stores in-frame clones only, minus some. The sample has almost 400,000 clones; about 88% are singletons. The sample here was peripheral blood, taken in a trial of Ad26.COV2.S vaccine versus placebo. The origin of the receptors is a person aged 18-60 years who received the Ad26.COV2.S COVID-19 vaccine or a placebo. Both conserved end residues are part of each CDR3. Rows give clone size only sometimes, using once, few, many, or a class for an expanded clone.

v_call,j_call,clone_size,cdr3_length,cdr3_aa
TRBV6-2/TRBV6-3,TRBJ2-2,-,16,CASSSRQRSNTGELFF
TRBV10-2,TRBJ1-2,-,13,CASSTDSDNGYTF
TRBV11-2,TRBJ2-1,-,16,CATSMTLAGGRDEQFF
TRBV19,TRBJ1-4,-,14,CASSGGRSNEKLFF
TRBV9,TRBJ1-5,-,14,CASSLQGGNQPQHF
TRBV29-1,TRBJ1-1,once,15,CSVGDRRFLGTEAFF
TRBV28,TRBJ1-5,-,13,CASSFPVNQPQHF
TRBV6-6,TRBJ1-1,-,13,CASIPRRGTEAFF
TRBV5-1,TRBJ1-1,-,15,CASSSGTGPNTEAFF
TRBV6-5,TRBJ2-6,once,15,CASSFLRAGANVLTF